This TCR beta chain was captured in a study of T-cell memory formation after mild COVID-19. Study context: TCR clustering was largely donor specific.

This clonotype was observed at least ten times. Its antigen is still unknown. Regarding the study as a whole: Whereas later expanders leaned CD4+, clones contracting day 15 to 85 showed a balanced CD4/CD8 makeup. Some clones that responded were present in memory (sampled pre-infection), which suggests cross-reactive memory joined.

This CDR3 comprises 16 residues. Per germline, CDR1 SQVTM and CDR2 ANQGSEA. The V and J ends lost 5 bases and 1 base respectively, with 18 bases between them. Barcoded TCR alpha and TCR beta cDNA libraries with UMIs came from 5'RACE using constant-segment primers. In TCRdb, the 5' RACE reads were re-called with MiXCR into one record per CDR3 protein. The table records hundreds of thousands of distinct CDR3 sequences, roughly 25% of them present only once. This TCR was sampled from an adult woman who had mild COVID-19 (a few samples of this study predate the infection). Cell type and time point are not known. The rearrangement links TRBV29-1 to TRBJ2-1, with D possibly being TRBD2 (6 bases). The sequencing sample was made of PBMCs or a T cell subset sorted from them (not recorded which). The CDR3, as DNA: TGCAGCGTTTGGGGTGCCCCGGGACTTTCCTACAATGAGCAGTTCTTC. It is translated as CSVWGAPGLSYNEQFF.